This is a list of T cell receptor beta chains from one sample in a study of beta chain features in type 1 diabetes. Assay: immunoSEQ multiplex PCR; the TCRdb copy retains only in-frame clones and omits some. The sample has about 250,000 clones; 12% to 15% are singletons. Input material: naive CD4+ T cells from blood. All receptors come from a woman in her thirties or forties in good health. Each CDR3 is given with its conserved first and last residue. D genes are given only for firm matches. Expanded clones get a size class; other rows say once, few or many, or leave the size out.

D,V,size,J,DNA,CDR3
TRBD1,TRBV4-2,many,TRBJ2-1,TGTGCCAGCAGCCAAGGTTCGTCAGGGGGTGATGAGCAGTTCTTC,CASSQGSSGGDEQFF
TRBD1,TRBV27,-,TRBJ1-2,TGTGCCAGCAGTTTATCGGGACAGGGAGGCTATGGCTACACCTTC,CASSLSGQGGYGYTF
-,TRBV19,few,TRBJ1-1,TGTGCCACCATGAGGAACACTGAAGCTTTCTTT,CATMRNTEAFF
-,TRBV7-9,few,TRBJ2-1,TGTGCCAGCAGCCAACCGGTGGGGGCCGAGTACAATGAGCAGTTCTTC,CASSQPVGAEYNEQFF
TRBD1,TRBV4-1,-,TRBJ1-5,TGCGCCAGCAGCCAAGAAAGGACAGGGGCCAATCAGCCCCAGCATTTT,CASSQERTGANQPQHF
TRBD1,TRBV29-1,-,TRBJ1-2,TGCAGCGCTACAGGACAGGGAGGGCTTAACTATGGCTACACCTTC,CSATGQGGLNYGYTF
TRBD2,TRBV19,few,TRBJ2-1,TGTGCCAGTAGCTCGGGGACTAGCTCCTACAATGAGCAGTTCTTC,CASSSGTSSYNEQFF
-,TRBV5-1,-,TRBJ2-2,TGCGCCAGCAGCCGCAGGGTCGGCACCGGGGAGCTGTTTTTT,CASSRRVGTGELFF
-,TRBV6-1,-,TRBJ1-2,TGTGCCAGCACCTGGCACTATGGCTACACCTTC,CASTWHYGYTF
-,TRBV13,few,TRBJ2-3,TGTGCCAGCACCACGTGGGGCGGCGAAGGGACAGATACGCAGTATTTT,CASTTWGGEGTDTQYF
TRBD1,TRBV5-4,-,TRBJ2-7,TGTGCCAGCAGCCCTCCGGGACAGTGGAGAGAGCAGTACTTC,CASSPPGQWREQYF
-,TRBV4-2,-,TRBJ1-4,TGTGCCAGCAGCCAAACAGGGCCGCATAATGAAAAACTGTTTTTT,CASSQTGPHNEKLFF
TRBD2,TRBV7-2,-,TRBJ2-7,TGTGCCAGCAGCTTTAGCGGGGGGTATTTCTACGAGCAGTACTTC,CASSFSGGYFYEQYF
-,TRBV5-1,few,TRBJ1-1,TGCGCCAGCAGCGTGACAGATCCGAACACTGAAGCTTTCTTT,CASSVTDPNTEAFF
-,TRBV6-6,few,TRBJ1-5,TGTGCCAGCAGTTCCTCGGGCGGGGGAGCCCAGCATTTT,CASSSSGGGAQHF